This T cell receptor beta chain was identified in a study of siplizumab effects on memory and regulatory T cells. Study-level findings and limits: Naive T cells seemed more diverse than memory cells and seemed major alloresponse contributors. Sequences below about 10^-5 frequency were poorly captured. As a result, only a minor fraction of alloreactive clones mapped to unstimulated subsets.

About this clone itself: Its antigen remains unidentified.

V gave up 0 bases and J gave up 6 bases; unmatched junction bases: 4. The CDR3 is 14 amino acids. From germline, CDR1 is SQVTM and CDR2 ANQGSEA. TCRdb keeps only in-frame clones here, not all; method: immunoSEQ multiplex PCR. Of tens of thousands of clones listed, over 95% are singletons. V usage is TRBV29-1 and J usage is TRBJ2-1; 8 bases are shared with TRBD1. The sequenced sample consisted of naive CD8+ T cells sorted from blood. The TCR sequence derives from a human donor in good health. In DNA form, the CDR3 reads TGCAGCGTTGAAGACAGGGGGCTTCCCAATGAGCAGTTCTTC. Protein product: CSVEDRGLPNEQFF.